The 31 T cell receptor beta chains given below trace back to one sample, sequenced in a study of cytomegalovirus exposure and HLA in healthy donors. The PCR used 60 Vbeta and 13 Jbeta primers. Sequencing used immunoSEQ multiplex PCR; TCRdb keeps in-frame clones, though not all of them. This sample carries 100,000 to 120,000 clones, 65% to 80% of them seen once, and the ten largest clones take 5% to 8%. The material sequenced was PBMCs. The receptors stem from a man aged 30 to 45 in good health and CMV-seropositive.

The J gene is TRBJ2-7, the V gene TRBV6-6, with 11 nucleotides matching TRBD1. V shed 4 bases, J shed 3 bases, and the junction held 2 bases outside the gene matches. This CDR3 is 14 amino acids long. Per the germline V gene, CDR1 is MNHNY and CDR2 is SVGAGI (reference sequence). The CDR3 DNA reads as TGTGCCAGCAGTTTGGGGACAGGGGGCTACGAGCAGTACTTC. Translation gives CASSLGTGGYEQYF.

CDR3 DNA: TGTGCCATTAGCGCGGGGCGCGGGGGCACTGAAGCTTTCTTT. Translation gives CAISAGRGGTEAFF. The chain has TRBV10-3 and TRBJ1-1; a possible D gene is TRBD1 (5 bases). The V end was cut by 9 bases, the J end by 4 bases, with 18 bases between. The CDR3 has 14 amino acids. Germline CDR1 ENHRY, CDR2 SYGVKD.

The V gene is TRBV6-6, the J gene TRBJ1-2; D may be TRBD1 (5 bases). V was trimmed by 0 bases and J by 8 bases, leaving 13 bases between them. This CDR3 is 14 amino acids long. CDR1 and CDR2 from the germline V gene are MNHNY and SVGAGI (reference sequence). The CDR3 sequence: CASSYSMGGEGYTF. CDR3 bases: TGTGCCAGCAGTTACTCGATGGGGGGGGAGGGCTACACCTTC.

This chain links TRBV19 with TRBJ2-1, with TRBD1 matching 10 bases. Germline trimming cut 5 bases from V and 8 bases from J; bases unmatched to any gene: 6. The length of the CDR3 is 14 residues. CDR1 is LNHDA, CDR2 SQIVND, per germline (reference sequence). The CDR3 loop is CASSPRQGAYEQFF. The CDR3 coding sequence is TGTGCCAGTAGTCCAAGACAGGGGGCGTATGAGCAGTTCTTC.

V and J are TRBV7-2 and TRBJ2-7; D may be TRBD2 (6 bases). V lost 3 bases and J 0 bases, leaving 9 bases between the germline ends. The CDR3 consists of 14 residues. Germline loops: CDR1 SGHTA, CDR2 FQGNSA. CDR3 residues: CASSFPGVSYEQYF. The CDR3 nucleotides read TGTGCCAGCAGCTTTCCGGGAGTCTCCTACGAGCAGTACTTC. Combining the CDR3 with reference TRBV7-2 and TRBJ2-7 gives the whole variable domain GAGVSQSPSNKVTEKGKDVELRCDPISGHTALYWYRQSLGQGLEFLIYFQGNSAPDKSGLPSDRFSAERTGGSVSTLTIQRTQQEDSAVYLCASSFPGVSYEQYFGPGTRLTVT.

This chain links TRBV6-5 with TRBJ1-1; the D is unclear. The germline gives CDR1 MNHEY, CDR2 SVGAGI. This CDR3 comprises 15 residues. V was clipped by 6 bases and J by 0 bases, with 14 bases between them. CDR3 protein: CASSPREGLNTEAFF. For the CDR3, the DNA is TGTGCCAGCAGCCCTCGAGAGGGTCTGAACACTGAAGCTTTCTTT.

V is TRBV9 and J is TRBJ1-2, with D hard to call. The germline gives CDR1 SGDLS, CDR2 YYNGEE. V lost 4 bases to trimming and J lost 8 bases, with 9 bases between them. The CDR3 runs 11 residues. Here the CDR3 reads CASSRSGGYTF. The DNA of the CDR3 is TGTGCCAGCAGCCGCAGCGGGGGCTACACCTTC.

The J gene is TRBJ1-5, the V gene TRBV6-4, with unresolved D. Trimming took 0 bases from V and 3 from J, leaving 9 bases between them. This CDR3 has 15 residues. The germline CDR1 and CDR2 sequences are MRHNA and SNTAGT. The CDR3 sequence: CASSDSGHSNQPQHF. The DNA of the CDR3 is TGTGCCAGCAGTGACTCGGGCCATTCCAATCAGCCCCAGCATTTT.

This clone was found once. The DNA for the CDR3 is TGTGCCAGCAGCTTAAGAGAGGAGTGGCCTGAAGCTTTCTTT. Protein sequence: CASSLREEWPEAFF. J is TRBJ1-1 and V is TRBV11-3, with D uncertain. The CDR3 runs to 14 residues. V lost 2 bases to trimming and J lost 6 bases, with 13 bases between them. CDR1 SGHNT and CDR2 YENEEA come from the germline V gene.

DNA for the CDR3: TGTGCCAGCAGCGTAGGGGGCACGGCCAGGGGCTATGGCTACACCTTC. It specifies CASSVGGTARGYGYTF. The chain combines TRBV9 with TRBJ1-2; weak D call: TRBD1 (6 bases). The CDR3 has 16 amino acids. Looked up from germline, CDR1 is SGDLS and CDR2 is YYNGEE. Trimming cost V 0 bases and J 4 bases, with 16 bases left between them.

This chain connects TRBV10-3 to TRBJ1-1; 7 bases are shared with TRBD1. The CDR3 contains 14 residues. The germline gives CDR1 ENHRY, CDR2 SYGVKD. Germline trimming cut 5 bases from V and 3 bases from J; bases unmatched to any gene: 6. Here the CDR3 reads CAISKRGLHTEAFF. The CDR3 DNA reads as TGTGCCATCAGTAAAAGGGGGCTCCACACTGAAGCTTTCTTT.

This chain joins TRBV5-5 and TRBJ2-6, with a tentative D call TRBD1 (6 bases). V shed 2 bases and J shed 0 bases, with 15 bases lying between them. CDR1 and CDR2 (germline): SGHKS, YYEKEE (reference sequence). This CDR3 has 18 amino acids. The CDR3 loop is CASSLFGDTFSGANVLTF. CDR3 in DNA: TGTGCCAGCAGCTTATTCGGGGACACCTTCTCTGGGGCCAACGTCCTGACTTTC.

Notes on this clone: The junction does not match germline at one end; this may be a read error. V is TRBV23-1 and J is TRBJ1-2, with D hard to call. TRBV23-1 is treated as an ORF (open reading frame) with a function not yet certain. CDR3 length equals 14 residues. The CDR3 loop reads CASSRGGTNYGYSF. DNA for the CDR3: TGCGCCAGCAGTCGGGGAGGAACCAACTATGGCTACTCCTTC.

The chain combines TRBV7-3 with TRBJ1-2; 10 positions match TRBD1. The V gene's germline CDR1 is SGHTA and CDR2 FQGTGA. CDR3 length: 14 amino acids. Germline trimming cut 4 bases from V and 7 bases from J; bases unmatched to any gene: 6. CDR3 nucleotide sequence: TGTGCCAGCAGCTCGGGGACAGGGGAGGGTGGCTACACCTTC. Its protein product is CASSSGTGEGGYTF.

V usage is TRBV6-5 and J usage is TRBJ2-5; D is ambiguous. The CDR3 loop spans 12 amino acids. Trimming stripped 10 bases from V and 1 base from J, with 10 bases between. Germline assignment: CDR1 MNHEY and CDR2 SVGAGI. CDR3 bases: TGTGCCATCAAACACCCCCAAGAGACCCAGTACTTC. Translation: CAIKHPQETQYF.

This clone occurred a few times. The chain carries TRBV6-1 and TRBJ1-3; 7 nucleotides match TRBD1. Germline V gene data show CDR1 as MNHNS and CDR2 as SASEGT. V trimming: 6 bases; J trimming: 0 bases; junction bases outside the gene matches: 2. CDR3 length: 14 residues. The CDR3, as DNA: TGTGCCAGCAGGACAGGGCTCTCTGGAAACACCATATATTTT. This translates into CASRTGLSGNTIYF.

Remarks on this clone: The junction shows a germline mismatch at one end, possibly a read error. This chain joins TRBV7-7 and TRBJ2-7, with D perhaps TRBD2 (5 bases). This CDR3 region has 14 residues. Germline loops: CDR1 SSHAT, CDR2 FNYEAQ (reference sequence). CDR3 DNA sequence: TGTGCTAGCAGCTTAGCGCACGGAGGTCACGAGCAGTACTTC. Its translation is CASSLAHGGHEQYF.

The CDR3 DNA sequence: TGTGCCAGCACCTCCCTAACCGGGACAGCCTACGAGCAGTACTTC. Its translation is CASTSLTGTAYEQYF. The rearrangement joins TRBV5-6 to TRBJ2-7; 7 bases are shared with TRBD1. Germline CDR1 SGHDT, CDR2 YYEEEE. The CDR3 runs to 15 residues. V trimming: 6 bases; J trimming: 2 bases; junction bases outside the gene matches: 11.

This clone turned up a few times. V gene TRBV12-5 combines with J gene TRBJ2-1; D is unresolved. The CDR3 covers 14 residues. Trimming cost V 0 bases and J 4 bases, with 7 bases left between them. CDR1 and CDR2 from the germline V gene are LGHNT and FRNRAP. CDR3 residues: CASGLVKRYNEQFF. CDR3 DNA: TGTGCTAGTGGTTTGGTAAAGAGATACAATGAGCAGTTCTTC.

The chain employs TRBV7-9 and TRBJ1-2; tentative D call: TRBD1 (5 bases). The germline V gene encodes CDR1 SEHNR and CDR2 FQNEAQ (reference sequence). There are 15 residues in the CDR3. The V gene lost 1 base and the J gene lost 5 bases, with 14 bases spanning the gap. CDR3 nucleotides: TGTGCCAGCAGCTTAGGGGGAGGGGCGGAGTATGGCTACACCTTC. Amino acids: CASSLGGGAEYGYTF.

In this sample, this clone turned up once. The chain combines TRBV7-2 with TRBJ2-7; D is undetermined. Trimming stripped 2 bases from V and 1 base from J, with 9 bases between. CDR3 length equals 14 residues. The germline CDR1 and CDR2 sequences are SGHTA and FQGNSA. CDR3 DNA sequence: TGTGCCAGCAGCTTAATAGTCAATTCCTACGAGCAGTACTTC. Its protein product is CASSLIVNSYEQYF.

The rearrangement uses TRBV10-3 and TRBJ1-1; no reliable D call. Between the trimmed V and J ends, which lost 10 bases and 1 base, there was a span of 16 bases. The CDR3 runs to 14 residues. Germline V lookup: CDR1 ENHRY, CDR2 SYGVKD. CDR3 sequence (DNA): TGTGCCAGCAGACTCGGACTCCAGAACACTGAAGCTTTCTTT. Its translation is CASRLGLQNTEAFF.

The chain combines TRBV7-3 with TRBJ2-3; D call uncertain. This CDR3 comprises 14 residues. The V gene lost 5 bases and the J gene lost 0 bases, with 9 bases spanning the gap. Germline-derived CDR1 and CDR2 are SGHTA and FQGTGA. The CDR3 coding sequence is TGTGCCAGCAGCAAAGGAGCTAGCACAGATACGCAGTATTTT. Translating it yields CASSKGASTDTQYF. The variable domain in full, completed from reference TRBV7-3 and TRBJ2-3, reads GAGVSQTPSNKVTEKGKYVELRCDPISGHTALYWYRQSLGQGPEFLIYFQGTGAADDSGLPNDRFFAVRPEGSVSTLKIQRTERGDSAVYLCASSKGASTDTQYFGPGTRLTVL.

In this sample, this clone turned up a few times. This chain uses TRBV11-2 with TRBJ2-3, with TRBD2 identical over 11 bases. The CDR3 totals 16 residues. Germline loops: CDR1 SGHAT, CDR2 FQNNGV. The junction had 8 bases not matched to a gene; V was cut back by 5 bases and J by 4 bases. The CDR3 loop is CASSAPSGGLPDTQYF. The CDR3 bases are TGTGCCAGCAGCGCCCCTAGCGGGGGGCTCCCAGATACGCAGTATTTT.

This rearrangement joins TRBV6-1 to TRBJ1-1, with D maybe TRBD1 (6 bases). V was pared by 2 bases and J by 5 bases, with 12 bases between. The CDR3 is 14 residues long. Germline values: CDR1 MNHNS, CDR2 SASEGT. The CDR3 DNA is TGTGCCAGCAGTGAACCTGCAGGGGAGACTGAAGCTTTCTTT. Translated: CASSEPAGETEAFF.

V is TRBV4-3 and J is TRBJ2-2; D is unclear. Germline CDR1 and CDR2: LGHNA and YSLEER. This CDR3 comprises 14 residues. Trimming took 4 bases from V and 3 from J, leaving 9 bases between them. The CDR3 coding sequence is TGCGCCAGCAGCCGTAGCTTTTACACCGGGGAGCTGTTTTTT. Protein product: CASSRSFYTGELFF.

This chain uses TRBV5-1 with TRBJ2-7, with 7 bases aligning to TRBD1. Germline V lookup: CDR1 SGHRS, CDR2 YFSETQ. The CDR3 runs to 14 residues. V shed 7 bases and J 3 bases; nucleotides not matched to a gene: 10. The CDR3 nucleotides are TGCGCCAGCGCCGCAGGGGACAGAAACTACGAGCAGTACTTC. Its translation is CASAAGDRNYEQYF.

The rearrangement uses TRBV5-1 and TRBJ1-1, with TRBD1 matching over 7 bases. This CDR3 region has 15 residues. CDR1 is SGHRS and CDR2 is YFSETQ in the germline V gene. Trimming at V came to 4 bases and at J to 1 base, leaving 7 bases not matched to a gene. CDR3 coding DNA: TGCGCCAGCAGCAACTCCGGGACAGAGAACACTGAAGCTTTCTTT. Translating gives CASSNSGTENTEAFF.

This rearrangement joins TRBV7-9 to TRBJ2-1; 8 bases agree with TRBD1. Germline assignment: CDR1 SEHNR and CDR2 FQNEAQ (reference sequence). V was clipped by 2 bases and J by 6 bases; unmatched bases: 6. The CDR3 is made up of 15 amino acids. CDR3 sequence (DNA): TGTGCCAGCAGCTTACCTGACAGGGGAGGCAATGAGCAGTTCTTC. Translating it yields CASSLPDRGGNEQFF.

CDR3: CASSTASGDSYEQYF. The CDR3, as DNA: TGCGCCAGCAGCACCGCTAGCGGGGACTCCTACGAGCAGTACTTC. This chain joins TRBV5-1 and TRBJ2-7; 9 nucleotides align to TRBD2. The CDR3 loop spans 15 amino acids. CDR1 and CDR2 (germline): SGHRS, YFSETQ. V lost 4 bases and J lost 0; bases outside the gene matches: 5. Full variable domain (outside the CDR3, taken from reference TRBV5-1 and TRBJ2-7): KAGVTQTPRYLIKTRGQQVTLSCSPISGHRSVSWYQQTPGQGLQFLFEYFSETQRNKGNFPGRFSGRQFSNSRSEMNVSTLELGDSALYLCASSTASGDSYEQYFGPGTRLTVT.

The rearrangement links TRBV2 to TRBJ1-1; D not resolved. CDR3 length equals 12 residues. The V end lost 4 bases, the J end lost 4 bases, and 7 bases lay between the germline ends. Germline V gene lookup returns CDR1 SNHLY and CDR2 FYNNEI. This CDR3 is CASSVKFTEAFF. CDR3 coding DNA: TGTGCCAGCAGTGTCAAATTCACTGAAGCTTTCTTT.